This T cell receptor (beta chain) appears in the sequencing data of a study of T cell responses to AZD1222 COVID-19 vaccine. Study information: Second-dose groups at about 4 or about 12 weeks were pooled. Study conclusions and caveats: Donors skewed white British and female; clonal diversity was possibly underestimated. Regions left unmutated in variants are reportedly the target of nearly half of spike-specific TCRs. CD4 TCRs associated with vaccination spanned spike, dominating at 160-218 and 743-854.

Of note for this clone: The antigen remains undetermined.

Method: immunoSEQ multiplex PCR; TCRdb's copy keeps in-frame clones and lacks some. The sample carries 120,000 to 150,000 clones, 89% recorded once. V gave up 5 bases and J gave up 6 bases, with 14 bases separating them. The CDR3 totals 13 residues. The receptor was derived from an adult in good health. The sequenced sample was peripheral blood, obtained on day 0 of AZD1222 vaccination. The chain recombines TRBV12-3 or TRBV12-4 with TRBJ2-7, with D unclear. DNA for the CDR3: TGTGCCAGCAGTCTGTTCCCGACGGGCGAGCAGTACTTC. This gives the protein CASSLFPTGEQYF.